The next 5 T cell receptor beta chains were all read from a single sample in a study of T cells in Graves' hyperthyroidism and ophthalmopathy. Amplified TCR beta CDR3 regions derived from RNA transcripts. The HTBI primer set drove a first-round RT-PCR of the TCR CDR3. Using its own MiXCR run on the multiplex PCR reads, TCRdb lists one record per CDR3 protein. The repertoire holds roughly 720,000 distinct CDR3 sequences, with 17% as singletons. Specimen: blood. The source is a man aged 50 or older with Graves' hyperthyroidism.

V gene TRBV2 combines with J gene TRBJ2-7, with 11 bases that match TRBD2. This CDR3 spans 14 amino acids. V lost 6 bases and J lost 7; bases outside the gene matches: 8. The germline gives CDR1 SNHLY, CDR2 FYNNEI. CDR3 sequence reads: CASSLAGGPLEQYF. In DNA, the CDR3 is TGTGCCAGCAGCTTAGCGGGAGGGCCGCTGGAGCAGTACTTC.

This clonotype was picked up a small number of times. The chain uses TRBV29-1 and TRBJ1-1; D is undetermined. Germline V gene data show CDR1 as SQVTM and CDR2 as ANQGSEA. V lost 7 bases, J lost 0 bases, and 15 bases lay in between. This CDR3 has 14 amino acids. The DNA of the CDR3 is TGCAGCGGCGAACGTGCAAACATGAACACTGAAGCTTTCTTT. Residues: CSGERANMNTEAFF.

For this clonotype: This may be a read error: a much more frequent sequence differs by one nucleotide. V usage is TRBV27 and J usage is TRBJ1-6; D is uncertain. The germline V gene encodes CDR1 MNHEY and CDR2 SMNVEV (reference sequence). There are 15 residues in the CDR3. As DNA, the CDR3 is TGTGCCAGCAGTCCAAGTAGCTCCTATAATTCACCCCCCCACTTT. Translating gives CASSPSSSYNSPPHF.

The chain combines TRBV4-3 with TRBJ2-1; TRBD2 matches 13 bases. The CDR3 runs 19 residues. Looked up from germline, CDR1 is LGHNA and CDR2 is YSLEER. The J segment lost 8 bases and the V segment lost 0 bases, leaving 13 bases of the junction unmatched. The CDR3 coding sequence is TGCGCCAGCAGCCAAGAGGAGGGGACTAGCGGGAACCCAAACGATGAGCAGTTCTTC. It is translated as CASSQEEGTSGNPNDEQFF.

This clonotype has ten or more counts. The J gene is TRBJ1-5, the V gene TRBV2, with D hard to call. Germline-derived CDR1 and CDR2 are SNHLY and FYNNEI. The CDR3 covers 15 residues. Deletions cut 1 base from V and 1 base from J, with 8 bases between. As DNA, the CDR3 is TGTGCCAGCAGTGAAGGGTCAGCAAGCAATCAGCCCCAGCATTTT. Amino acids: CASSEGSASNQPQHF.